This T cell receptor beta chain was recovered during a study of T cells in Graves' hyperthyroidism and ophthalmopathy. Amplified regions were TCR beta CDR3 sequences from RNA transcripts. A set of HTBI primers served as the primers for a first-round RT-PCR of the TCR CDR3. MiXCR, run by TCRdb on the multiplex PCR reads, gives a single entry per CDR3 protein. The repertoire holds about 290,000 distinct CDR3 sequences, with around 13% as singletons. Trimming took off 2 bases at V and 5 bases at J, with 16 bases between the two ends. CDR3 size: 16 residues. The V gene's germline CDR1 is LGHDT and CDR2 YNNKEL (reference sequence).

This chain uses TRBV3-1 with TRBJ1-5; TRBD1 might be the D (5 bases). Input material: blood. This receptor was identified in a woman in her thirties or forties with Graves' hyperthyroidism. Here the CDR3 reads CASSQNPGLGDQPQHF. CDR3 DNA: TGTGCCAGCAGCCAAAATCCGGGGCTTGGTGATCAGCCCCAGCATTTT.